The entry below gives a single T cell receptor (beta chain) sequence along with its context. This record belongs to a study of blood T cell repertoires in COVID-19. Generated by immunoSEQ multiplex PCR, the TCRdb table keeps only in-frame clones and is missing some. The sample holds hundreds of thousands of clones; 86% are singletons and the top ten take over 10%. V dropped 3 bases and J dropped 7; count of bases not matched to a gene: 4. The germline gives CDR1 SGDLS, CDR2 YYNGEE. The CDR3 is 15 residues long. V gene TRBV9 combines with J gene TRBJ1-6; 10 bases align to TRBD1. The sample comprised peripheral blood. The source of this sequence is a woman aged 65 to 85 with COVID-19, enrolled during active disease. CDR3 protein: CASSAGQGRNSPLHF. For the CDR3, the DNA is TGTGCCAGCAGCGCGGGACAGGGGAGAAATTCACCCCTCCACTTT.